The clone carrying this T cell receptor (beta chain) appeared a single time. The entry originates in a study of T cell changes during pregnancy in multiple sclerosis. Clones were read by immunoSEQ multiplex PCR, and TCRdb kept only the in-frame ones, dropping some. Counted here are roughly 110,000 clones, 85% to 95% occurring once; the ten biggest clones make up 1.5% to 2%. The germline CDR1 and CDR2 sequences are ENHRY and SYGVKD. V dropped 8 bases and J dropped 4; count of bases not matched to a gene: 11. This CDR3 has 15 residues. The receptor was derived from a female donor with multiple sclerosis, enrolled in a pregnancy study. The sample here was peripheral blood, taken after pregnancy. V gene TRBV10-3 combines with J gene TRBJ1-2; 9 nucleotides line up with TRBD1. CDR3 amino acids: CAIRPFTGGSYGYTF. The CDR3 coding sequence is TGTGCCATCCGACCTTTCACAGGGGGCAGCTATGGCTACACCTTC.